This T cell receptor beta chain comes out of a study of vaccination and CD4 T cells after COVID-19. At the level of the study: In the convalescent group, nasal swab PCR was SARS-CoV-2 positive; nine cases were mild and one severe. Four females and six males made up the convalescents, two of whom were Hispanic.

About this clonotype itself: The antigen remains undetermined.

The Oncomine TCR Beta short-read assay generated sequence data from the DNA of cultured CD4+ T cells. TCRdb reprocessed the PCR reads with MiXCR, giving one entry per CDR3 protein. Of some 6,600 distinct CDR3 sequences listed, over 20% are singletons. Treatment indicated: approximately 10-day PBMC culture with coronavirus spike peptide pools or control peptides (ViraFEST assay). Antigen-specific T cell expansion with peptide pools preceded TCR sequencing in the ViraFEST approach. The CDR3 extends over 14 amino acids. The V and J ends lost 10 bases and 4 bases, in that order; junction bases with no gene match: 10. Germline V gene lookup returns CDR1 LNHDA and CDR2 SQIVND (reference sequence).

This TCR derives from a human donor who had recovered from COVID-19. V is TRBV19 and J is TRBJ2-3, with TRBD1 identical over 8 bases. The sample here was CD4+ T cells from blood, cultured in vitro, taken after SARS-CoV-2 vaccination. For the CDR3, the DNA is TGTGCCACAACAAGACAGGGGAGCTCAGATACGCAGTATTTT. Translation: CATTRQGSSDTQYF. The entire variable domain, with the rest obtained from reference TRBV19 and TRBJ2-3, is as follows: DGGITQSPKYLFRKEGQNVTLSCEQNLNHDAMYWYRQDPGQGLRLIYYSQIVNDFQKGDIAEGYSVSREKKESFPLTVTSAQKNPTAFYLCATTRQGSSDTQYFGPGTRLTVL.